Listed here is a single T cell receptor (beta chain). Its antigen is unknown. PCR was performed a second time for about 7 to 11 cycles using a sample-barcoded 5' primer and a J-beta primer mix. TCRdb fed the 5' RACE reads into MiXCR, producing one record per CDR3 protein. The sample yields about 580,000 distinct CDR3 sequences, around half seen once. Collection of roughly 10 milliliters of peripheral blood was performed for each donor. This sample is drawn from a study of blood T cells in healthy people across ages. V dropped 1 base and J dropped 2; count of bases not matched to a gene: 6. In germline, CDR1 is ENHRY, CDR2 SYGVKD. This CDR3 is 16 amino acids long. Study results and limitations: Diversity of TCR beta per million T cells declined in a roughly linear way with age.

The TCR originated in a man older than 75 in good health. The sample taken for sequencing was blood. The chain uses TRBV10-3 and TRBJ2-5; 8 bases align to TRBD1. CDR3 coding DNA: TGTGCCATCAGTGAGTACAGCAGGGGGCAACAAGAGACCCAGTACTTC. This encodes CAISEYSRGQQETQYF.